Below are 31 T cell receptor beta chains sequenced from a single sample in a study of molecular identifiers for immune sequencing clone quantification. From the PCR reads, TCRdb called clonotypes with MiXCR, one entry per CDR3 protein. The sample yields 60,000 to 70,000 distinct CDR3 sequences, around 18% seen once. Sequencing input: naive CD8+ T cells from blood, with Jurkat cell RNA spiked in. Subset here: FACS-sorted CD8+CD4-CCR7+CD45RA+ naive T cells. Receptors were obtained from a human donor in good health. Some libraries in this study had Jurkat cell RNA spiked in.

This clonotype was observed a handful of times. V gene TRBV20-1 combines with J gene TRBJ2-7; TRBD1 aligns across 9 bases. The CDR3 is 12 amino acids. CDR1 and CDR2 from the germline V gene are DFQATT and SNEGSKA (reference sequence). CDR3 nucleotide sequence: TGCAGGGGAGGACAGGGGCCGCACGAGCAGTACTTC. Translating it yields CRGGQGPHEQYF.

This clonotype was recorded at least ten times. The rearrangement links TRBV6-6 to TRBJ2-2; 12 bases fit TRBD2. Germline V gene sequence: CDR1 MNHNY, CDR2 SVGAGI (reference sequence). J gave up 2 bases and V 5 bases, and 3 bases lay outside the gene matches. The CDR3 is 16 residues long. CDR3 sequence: CASSKLAGGNTGELFF. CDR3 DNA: TGTGCCAGCAGTAAACTAGCGGGGGGTAACACCGGGGAGCTGTTTTTT.

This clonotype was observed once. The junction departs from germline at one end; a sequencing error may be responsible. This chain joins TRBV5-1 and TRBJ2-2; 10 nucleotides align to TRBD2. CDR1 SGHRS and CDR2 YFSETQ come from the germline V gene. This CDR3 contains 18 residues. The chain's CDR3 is CASSVRLAGAPGTGELLF. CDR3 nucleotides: TGCGCCAGCAGCGTTAGGCTAGCGGGAGCCCCGGGCACCGGGGAGCTGTTATTT.

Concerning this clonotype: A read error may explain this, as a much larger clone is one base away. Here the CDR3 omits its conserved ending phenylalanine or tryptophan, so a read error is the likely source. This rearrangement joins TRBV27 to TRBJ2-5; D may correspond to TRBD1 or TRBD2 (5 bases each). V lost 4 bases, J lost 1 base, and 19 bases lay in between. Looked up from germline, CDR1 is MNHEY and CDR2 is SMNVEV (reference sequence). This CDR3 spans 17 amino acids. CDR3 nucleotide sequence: TGTGCCAGCAGTTATTTAGGTTCCGGGGCCCTCCAAGAGACCCAGTACTCC. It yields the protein CASSYLGSGALQETQYS.

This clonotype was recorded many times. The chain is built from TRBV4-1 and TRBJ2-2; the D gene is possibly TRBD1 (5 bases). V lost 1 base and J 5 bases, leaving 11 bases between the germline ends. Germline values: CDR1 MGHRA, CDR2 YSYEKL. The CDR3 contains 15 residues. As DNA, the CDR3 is TGCGCCAGCAGCCAAGTTCAGGGTGGGACCGGGGAGCTGTTTTTT. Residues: CASSQVQGGTGELFF.

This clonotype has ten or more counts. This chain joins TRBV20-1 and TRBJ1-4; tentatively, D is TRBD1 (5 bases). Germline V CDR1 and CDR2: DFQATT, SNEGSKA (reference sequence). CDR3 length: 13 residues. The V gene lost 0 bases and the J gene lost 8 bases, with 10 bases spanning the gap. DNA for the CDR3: TGCAGTGCTAGAGATGGGACCGACGAAAAACTGTTTTTT. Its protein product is CSARDGTDEKLFF.

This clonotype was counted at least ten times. CDR3 protein: CASRGQGVTGELFF. The CDR3 bases are TGTGCCAGCAGAGGACAGGGTGTCACCGGGGAGCTGTTTTTT. This chain links TRBV27 with TRBJ2-2, with 8 positions matching TRBD1. CDR3 length: 14 amino acids. V trimming: 6 bases; J trimming: 4 bases; junction bases outside the gene matches: 4. Germline lookup yields CDR1 MNHEY and CDR2 SMNVEV (reference sequence).

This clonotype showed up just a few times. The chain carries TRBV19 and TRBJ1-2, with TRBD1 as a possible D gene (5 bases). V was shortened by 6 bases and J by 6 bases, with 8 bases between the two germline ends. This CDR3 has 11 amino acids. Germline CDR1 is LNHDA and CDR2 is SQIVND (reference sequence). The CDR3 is CASRRGDGYTF. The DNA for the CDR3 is TGTGCCAGTAGAAGAGGGGATGGCTACACCTTC.

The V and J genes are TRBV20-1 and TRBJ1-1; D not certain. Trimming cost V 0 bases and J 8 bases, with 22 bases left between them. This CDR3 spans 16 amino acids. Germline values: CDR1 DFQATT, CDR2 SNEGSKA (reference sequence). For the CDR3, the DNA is TGCAGTGCTAGAGATATAGGACTGTCCAAAGGCCGGGAAGCTTTCTTT. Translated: CSARDIGLSKGREAFF.

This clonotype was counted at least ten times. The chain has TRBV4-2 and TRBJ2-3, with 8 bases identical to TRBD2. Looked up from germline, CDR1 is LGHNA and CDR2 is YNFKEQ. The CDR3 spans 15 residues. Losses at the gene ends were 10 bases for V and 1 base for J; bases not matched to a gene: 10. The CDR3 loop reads CAIRTSSLGTDTQYF. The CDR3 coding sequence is TGTGCCATCCGGACTAGCTCACTGGGCACAGATACGCAGTATTTT.

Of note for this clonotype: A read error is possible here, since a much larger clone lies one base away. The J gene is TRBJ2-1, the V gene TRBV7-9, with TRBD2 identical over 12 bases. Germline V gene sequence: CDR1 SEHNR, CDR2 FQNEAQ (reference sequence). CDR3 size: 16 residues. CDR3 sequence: CASSPTTSGSPNERFF. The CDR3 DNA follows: TGTGCCAGCAGCCCGACGACTAGCGGGAGCCCCAATGAGCGGTTCTTC.

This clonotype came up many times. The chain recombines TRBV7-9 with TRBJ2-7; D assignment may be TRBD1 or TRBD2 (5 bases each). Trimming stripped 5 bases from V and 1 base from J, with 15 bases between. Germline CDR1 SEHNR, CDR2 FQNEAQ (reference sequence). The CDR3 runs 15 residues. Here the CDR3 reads CASSVGPGSSYEQYF. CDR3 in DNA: TGTGCCAGCAGCGTCGGTCCAGGGAGTTCCTACGAGCAGTACTTC.

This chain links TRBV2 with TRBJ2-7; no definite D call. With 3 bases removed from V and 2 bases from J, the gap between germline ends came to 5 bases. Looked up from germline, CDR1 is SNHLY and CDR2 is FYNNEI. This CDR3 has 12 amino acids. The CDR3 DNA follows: TGTGCCAGCAGTGATGGGCCCTACGAGCAGTACTTC. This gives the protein CASSDGPYEQYF.

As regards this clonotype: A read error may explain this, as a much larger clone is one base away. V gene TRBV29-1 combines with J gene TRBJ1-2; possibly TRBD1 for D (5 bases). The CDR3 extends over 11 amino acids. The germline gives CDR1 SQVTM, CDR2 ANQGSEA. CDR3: CGVRDRGGYTF. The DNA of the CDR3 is TGCGGCGTCCGGGACCGAGGGGGCTACACCTTC.

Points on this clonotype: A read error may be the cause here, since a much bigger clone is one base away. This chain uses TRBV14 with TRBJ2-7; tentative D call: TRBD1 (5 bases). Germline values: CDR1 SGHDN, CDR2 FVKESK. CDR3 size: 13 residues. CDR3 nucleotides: TGTGCCAGCCGCCAGGGAAACAACTACGAGCAGTACTTC. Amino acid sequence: CASRQGNNYEQYF.

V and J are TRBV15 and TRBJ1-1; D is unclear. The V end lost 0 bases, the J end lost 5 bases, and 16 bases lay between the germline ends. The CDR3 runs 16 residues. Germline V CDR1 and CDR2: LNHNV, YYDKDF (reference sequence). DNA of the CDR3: TGTGCCACCAGCAGAGATAGTCCAGTCTTTGCAACTGAAGCTTTCTTT. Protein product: CATSRDSPVFATEAFF.

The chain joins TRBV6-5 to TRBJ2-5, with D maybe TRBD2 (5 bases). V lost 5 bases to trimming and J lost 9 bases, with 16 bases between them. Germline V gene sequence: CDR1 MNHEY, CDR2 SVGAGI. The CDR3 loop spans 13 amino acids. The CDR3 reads CASSTRVEEAQYF. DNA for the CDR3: TGTGCCAGCAGTACTAGGGTAGAGGAGGCCCAGTACTTC.

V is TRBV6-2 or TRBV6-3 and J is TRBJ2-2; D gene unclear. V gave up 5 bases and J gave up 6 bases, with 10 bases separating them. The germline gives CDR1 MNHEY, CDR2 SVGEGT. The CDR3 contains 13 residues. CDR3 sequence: CASSHPVAGELFF. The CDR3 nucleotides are TGTGCCAGCAGTCATCCGGTAGCCGGGGAGCTGTTTTTT.

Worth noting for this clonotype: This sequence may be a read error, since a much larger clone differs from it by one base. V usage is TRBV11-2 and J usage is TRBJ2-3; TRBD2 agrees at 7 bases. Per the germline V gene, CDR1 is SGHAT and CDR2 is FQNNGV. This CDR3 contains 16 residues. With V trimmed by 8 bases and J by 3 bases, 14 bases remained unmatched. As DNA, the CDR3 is TGTGCCAGCTGCTACCGAGGGAGGGCCTGGACAGATACGCAGTATTTT. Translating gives CASCYRGRAWTDTQYF.

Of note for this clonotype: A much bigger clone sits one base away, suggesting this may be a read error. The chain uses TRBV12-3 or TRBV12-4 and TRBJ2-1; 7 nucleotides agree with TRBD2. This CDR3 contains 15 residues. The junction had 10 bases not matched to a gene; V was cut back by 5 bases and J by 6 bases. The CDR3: CASSRGLAASNEQFF. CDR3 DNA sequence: TGTGCCAGCAGTCGGGGTCTAGCGGCATCCAATGAGCAGTTCTTC.

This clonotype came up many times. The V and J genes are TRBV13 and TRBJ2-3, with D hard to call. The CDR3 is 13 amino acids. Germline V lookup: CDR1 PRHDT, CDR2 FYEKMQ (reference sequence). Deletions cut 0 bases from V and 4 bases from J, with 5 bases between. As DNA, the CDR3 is TGTGCCAGCAGCTTAGGCCTCGCAGATACGCAGTATTTT. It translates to CASSLGLADTQYF. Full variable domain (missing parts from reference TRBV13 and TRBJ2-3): AAGVIQSPRHLIKEKRETATLKCYPIPRHDTVYWYQQGPGQDPQFLISFYEKMQSDKGSIPDRFSAQQFSDYHSELNMSSLELGDSALYFCASSLGLADTQYFGPGTRLTVL.

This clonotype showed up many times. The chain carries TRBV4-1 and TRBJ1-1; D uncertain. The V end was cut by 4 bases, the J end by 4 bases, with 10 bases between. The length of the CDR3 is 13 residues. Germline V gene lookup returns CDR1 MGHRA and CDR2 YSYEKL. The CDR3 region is CASSPLSFTEAFF. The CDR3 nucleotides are TGCGCCAGCAGCCCGCTTTCTTTCACTGAAGCTTTCTTT.

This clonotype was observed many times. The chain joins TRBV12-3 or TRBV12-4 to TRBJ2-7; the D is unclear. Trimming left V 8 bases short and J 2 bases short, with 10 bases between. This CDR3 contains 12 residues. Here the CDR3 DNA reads TGTGCCAGCGGACCGGACGCCTACGAGCAGTACTTC. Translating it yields CASGPDAYEQYF.

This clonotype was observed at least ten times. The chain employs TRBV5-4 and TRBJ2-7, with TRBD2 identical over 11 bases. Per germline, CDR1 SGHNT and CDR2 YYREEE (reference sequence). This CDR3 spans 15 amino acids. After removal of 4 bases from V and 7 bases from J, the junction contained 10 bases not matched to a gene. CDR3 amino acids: CASSDIAGGLYEQYF. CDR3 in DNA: TGTGCCAGCAGCGATATAGCGGGAGGGCTTTATGAGCAGTACTTC.

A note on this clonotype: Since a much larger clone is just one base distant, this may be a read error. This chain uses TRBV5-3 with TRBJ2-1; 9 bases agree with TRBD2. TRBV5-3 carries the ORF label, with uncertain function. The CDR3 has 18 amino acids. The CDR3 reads CASSSEVSGRNWYNEQFF. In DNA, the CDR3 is TGTGCCAGCAGCTCGGAGGTTAGCGGGAGAAATTGGTACAATGAGCAGTTCTTC.

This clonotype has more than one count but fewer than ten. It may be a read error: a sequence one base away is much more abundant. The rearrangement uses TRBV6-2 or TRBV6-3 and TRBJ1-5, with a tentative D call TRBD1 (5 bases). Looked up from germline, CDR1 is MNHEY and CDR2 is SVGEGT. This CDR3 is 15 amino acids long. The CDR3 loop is CATRVRGMSNQLQHF. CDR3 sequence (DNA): TGTGCCACCAGGGTTCGCGGGATGAGCAATCAGCTCCAGCATTTT.

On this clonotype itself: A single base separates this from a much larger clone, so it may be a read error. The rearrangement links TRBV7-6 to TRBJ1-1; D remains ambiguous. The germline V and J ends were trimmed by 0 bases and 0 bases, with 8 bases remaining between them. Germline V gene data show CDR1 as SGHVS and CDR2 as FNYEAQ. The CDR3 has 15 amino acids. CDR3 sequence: CASSLAEEMNTEAFF. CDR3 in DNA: TGTGCCAGCAGCTTAGCGGAAGAGATGAACACTGAAGCTTTCTTT.

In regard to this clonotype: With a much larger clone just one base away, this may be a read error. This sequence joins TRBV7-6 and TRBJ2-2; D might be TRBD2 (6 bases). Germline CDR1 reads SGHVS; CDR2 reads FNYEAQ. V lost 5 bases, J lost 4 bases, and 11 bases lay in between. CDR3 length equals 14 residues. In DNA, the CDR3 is TGTGCCAGCAGCCCTAGCGAGGGCACCGGGGAGCTGTTTTTT. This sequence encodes CASSPSEGTGELFF.

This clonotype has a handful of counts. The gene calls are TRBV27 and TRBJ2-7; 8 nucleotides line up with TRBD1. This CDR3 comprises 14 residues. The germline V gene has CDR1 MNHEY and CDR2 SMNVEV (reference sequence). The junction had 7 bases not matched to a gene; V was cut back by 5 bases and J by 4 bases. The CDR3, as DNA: TGTGCCAGCAGTACACAGGGGGTCGTGTACGAGCAGTACTTC. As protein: CASSTQGVVYEQYF.

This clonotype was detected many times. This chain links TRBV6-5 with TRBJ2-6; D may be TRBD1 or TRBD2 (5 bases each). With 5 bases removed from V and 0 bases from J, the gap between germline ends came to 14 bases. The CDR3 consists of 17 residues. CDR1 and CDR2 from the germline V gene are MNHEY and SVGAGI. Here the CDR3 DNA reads TGTGCCAGCAGTCAACTCGGGACGGGCTCTGGGGCCAACGTCCTGACTTTC. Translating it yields CASSQLGTGSGANVLTF.

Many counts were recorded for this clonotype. The CDR3: CASSLLDRLTNYGYTF. CDR3 in DNA: TGTGCCAGCAGCTTATTGGACAGACTTACTAACTATGGCTACACCTTC. This chain joins TRBV7-8 and TRBJ1-2, with D perhaps matching TRBD1 (6 bases). Trimming left V 2 bases short and J 0 bases short, with 13 bases between. The CDR3 has 16 amino acids. Per germline, CDR1 SGHVS and CDR2 FQNEAQ.